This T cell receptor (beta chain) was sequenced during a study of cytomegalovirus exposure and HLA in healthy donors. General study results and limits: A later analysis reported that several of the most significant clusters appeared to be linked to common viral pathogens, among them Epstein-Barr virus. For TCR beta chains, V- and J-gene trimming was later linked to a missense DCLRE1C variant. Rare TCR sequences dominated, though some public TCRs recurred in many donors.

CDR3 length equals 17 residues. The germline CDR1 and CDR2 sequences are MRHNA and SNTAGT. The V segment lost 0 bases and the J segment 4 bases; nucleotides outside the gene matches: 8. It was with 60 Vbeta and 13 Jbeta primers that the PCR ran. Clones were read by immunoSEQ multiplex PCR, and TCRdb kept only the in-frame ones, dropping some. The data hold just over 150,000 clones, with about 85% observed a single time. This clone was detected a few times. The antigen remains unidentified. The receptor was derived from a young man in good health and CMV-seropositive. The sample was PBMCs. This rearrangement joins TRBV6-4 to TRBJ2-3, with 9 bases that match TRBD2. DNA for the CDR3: TGTGCCAGCAGTGACTCGGGATCTAGCGGGGAGGCAGATACGCAGTATTTT. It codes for CASSDSGSSGEADTQYF.